The rows below give T cell receptor beta chains drawn from one sample of a study of T cell repertoires in cytomegalovirus infection. TCRdb recomputed calls from the reads with MiXCR, one row per CDR3 protein. The table includes a few hundred thousand distinct CDR3 sequences, about a sixth detected once. Source material: CD8+ T cells from PBMCs. Source of these receptors: a human donor in good health (CMV status not recorded). Some clones in this sample may be carry-over from other donors' samples. CDR3s include the opening cysteine and the closing phenylalanine or tryptophan. A D gene is named only where the DNA matches it firmly.

14 | TRBD1 | TRBV5-4 | CASTRQGSAETQYF
15 | NA | TRBV7-6 | CASSPLIGGNSPLHF
17 | NA | TRBV4-1 | CASSPGGGESSYNEQFF
13 | NA | TRBV10-3 | CATSVTRENEQFF
16 | NA | TRBV28 | CASTLIKWEGTDTQYF
18 | TRBD2 | TRBV11-2 | CASSDKPSLAGALYEQYF
14 | NA | TRBV29-1 | CSVDLSGNTGELFF
16 | TRBD1 | TRBV6-5 | CASSYSRDRGYNEQFF
15 | TRBD1 | TRBV6-6 | CASSEGQGASYEQYF
16 | TRBD1 | TRBV7-6 | CASSLEPGQVPNEQFF
13 | NA | TRBV9 | CASSVRGGTEAFF
15 | NA | TRBV25-1 | CASSEWSPSGETQYF
17 | NA | TRBV6-5 | CASSYRPNRRLNTEAFF
14 | NA | TRBV7-6 | CASSLEVTPGELFF
17 | TRBD2 | TRBV19 | CASSNPLAGALAGELFF
16 | NA | TRBV7-2 | CASSPPAAGNTGELFF
13 | NA | TRBV6-5 | CATSISPGSGYTF
14 | NA | TRBV6-2/TRBV6-3 | CASSYAGSGQPQHF
16 | NA | TRBV29-1 | CSAVAGGGRDYNEQFF
18 | TRBD2 | TRBV7-1 | CASSPRIGGGSSYNEQFF
15 | TRBD1 | TRBV12-3/TRBV12-4 | CASSPRGTGTYEQYF
15 | TRBD2 | TRBV19 | CASSTNGLAWETQYF
17 | NA | TRBV4-1 | CASSQDPPEGMNTEAFF
11 | NA | TRBV5-1 | CASGFGAEQYF
13 | NA | TRBV7-2 | CASSPPGADTQYF
15 | TRBD2 | TRBV7-9 | CASSLRTSNADTQYF
14 | TRBD1 | TRBV29-1 | CSVEKTQGSYEQYF
15 | NA | TRBV7-9 | CASSSEEVSNQPQHF
17 | NA | TRBV10-3 | CAISEGGWEANTGELFF
15 | TRBD1 | TRBV6-5 | CASSPDRGGNRPQHF
16 | NA | TRBV6-2/TRBV6-3 | CASSWGLRSGANVLTF
21 | NA | TRBV19 | CASDNVWAGEVGQANTGELFF
16 | NA | TRBV2 | CASSEIPGPNTGELFF
14 | NA | TRBV20-1 | CSARDIATSYEQYF
15 | TRBD2 | TRBV12-3/TRBV12-4 | CASTRAGANTGELFF
16 | NA | TRBV5-6 | CASSLGRVPVSAEAFF
15 | TRBD1 | TRBV5-5 | CASSLRRQGDTEAFF
16 | NA | TRBV6-2/TRBV6-3 | CASSYATGTQGDEQFF
20 | NA | TRBV2 | CASSVYRSPKLTQVLYEQYF
13 | NA | TRBV7-8 | CASSLGSVGGYTF